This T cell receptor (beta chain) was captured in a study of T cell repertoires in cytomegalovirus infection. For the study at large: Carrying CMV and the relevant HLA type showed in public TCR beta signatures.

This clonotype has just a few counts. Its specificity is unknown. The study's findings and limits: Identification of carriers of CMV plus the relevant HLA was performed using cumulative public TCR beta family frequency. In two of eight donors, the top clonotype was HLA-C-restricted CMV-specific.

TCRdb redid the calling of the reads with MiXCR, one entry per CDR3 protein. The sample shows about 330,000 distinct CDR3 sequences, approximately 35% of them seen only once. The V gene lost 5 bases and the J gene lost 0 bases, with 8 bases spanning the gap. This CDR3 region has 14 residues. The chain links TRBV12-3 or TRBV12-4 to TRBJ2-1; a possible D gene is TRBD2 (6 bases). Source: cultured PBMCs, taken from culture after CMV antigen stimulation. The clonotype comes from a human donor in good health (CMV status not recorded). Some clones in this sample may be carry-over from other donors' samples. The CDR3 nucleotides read TGTGCCAGCAGTCCAGCGGGCTCCTACAATGAGCAGTTCTTC. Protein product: CASSPAGSYNEQFF.